These T cell receptor beta chains were read from a single sample in a study of shared clonotypes between healthy human individuals. TCRdb's table, derived via immunoSEQ multiplex PCR, lists solely in-frame clones and lacks some. The sample yields over 2 million clones, over 85% seen once. The sample was naive CD4+ T cells sorted from blood. The receptors come from a young man in good health. The conserved cysteine and the conserved F or W are not part of the CDR3 here. The order of the fields is D gene, J gene, V gene, CDR3 protein. D genes are given only for firm matches.

D gene: NA
J gene: TRBJ2-5
V gene: TRBV5-1
CDR3 protein: ASSSYGTDQETQY

D gene: NA
J gene: TRBJ1-3
V gene: TRBV6-7
CDR3 protein: ASSYLRGPGNTIY

D gene: TRBD1
J gene: TRBJ1-3
V gene: TRBV4-1
CDR3 protein: ASSQPGQGRNTIY

D gene: TRBD1
J gene: TRBJ1-4
V gene: TRBV6-1
CDR3 protein: ASGRQGTSEKLF

D gene: TRBD1
J gene: TRBJ1-4
V gene: TRBV10-3
CDR3 protein: ATRDRELKNEKLF

D gene: NA
J gene: TRBJ1-5
V gene: TRBV19
CDR3 protein: ASSMLDSYQPQH

D gene: TRBD2
J gene: TRBJ2-7
V gene: TRBV7-8
CDR3 protein: ASSLARGSGGVSYEQY

D gene: NA
J gene: TRBJ2-6
V gene: TRBV9
CDR3 protein: ASSDHGGANVLT

D gene: TRBD1
J gene: TRBJ1-1
V gene: TRBV6-1
CDR3 protein: ASSRRGGESEAF

D gene: TRBD2
J gene: TRBJ2-7
V gene: TRBV6-5
CDR3 protein: ASRSGLADEQY

D gene: TRBD1
J gene: TRBJ2-1
V gene: TRBV2
CDR3 protein: AGGQGPYNEQF

D gene: NA
J gene: TRBJ1-2
V gene: TRBV9
CDR3 protein: ASSGGGQPQSNYGYT

D gene: NA
J gene: TRBJ2-7
V gene: TRBV10-3
CDR3 protein: AISGGTAKYEQY

D gene: TRBD1
J gene: TRBJ1-2
V gene: TRBV7-2
CDR3 protein: ASSRDRVYGYT

D gene: TRBD1
J gene: TRBJ2-1
V gene: TRBV6-6
CDR3 protein: ASSKDRVSDNEQF

D gene: NA
J gene: TRBJ2-7
V gene: TRBV27
CDR3 protein: ASSYSRIAYEQY

D gene: TRBD1
J gene: TRBJ1-4
V gene: TRBV10-2
CDR3 protein: ASSSGTVLSTNEKLF

D gene: NA
J gene: TRBJ2-7
V gene: TRBV6-4
CDR3 protein: ASLSRRAVYEQY

D gene: NA
J gene: TRBJ1-1
V gene: TRBV5-1
CDR3 protein: ASSITGNTEAF

D gene: NA
J gene: TRBJ1-6
V gene: TRBV25-1
CDR3 protein: ASLPTGTFNSPLH

D gene: NA
J gene: TRBJ1-2
V gene: TRBV5-1
CDR3 protein: ASSRDGENYGYT

D gene: TRBD1
J gene: TRBJ2-5
V gene: TRBV14
CDR3 protein: ASSPGTGRAKETQY

D gene: NA
J gene: TRBJ1-2
V gene: TRBV6-5
CDR3 protein: ASALNPTSSGYT

D gene: NA
J gene: TRBJ1-1
V gene: TRBV6-5
CDR3 protein: ASSYGQFRLNTEAF

D gene: NA
J gene: TRBJ2-1
V gene: TRBV5-1
CDR3 protein: ASSLSGSSYNEQF

D gene: TRBD1
J gene: TRBJ1-5
V gene: TRBV5-1
CDR3 protein: ASSPGQENQPQH

D gene: NA
J gene: TRBJ1-4
V gene: TRBV2
CDR3 protein: ASTRQINEKLF

D gene: TRBD1
J gene: TRBJ2-7
V gene: TRBV7-2
CDR3 protein: ASSFDLTGIYEQY

D gene: TRBD1
J gene: TRBJ1-6
V gene: TRBV7-9
CDR3 protein: ASSQRPGTGDSPLH

D gene: NA
J gene: TRBJ2-2
V gene: TRBV5-3
CDR3 protein: ARSFSGFTGELF

D gene: NA
J gene: TRBJ1-2
V gene: TRBV27
CDR3 protein: ASSLAQGGGYT

D gene: TRBD1
J gene: TRBJ2-3
V gene: TRBV28
CDR3 protein: ASRGTGETDTQY

D gene: NA
J gene: TRBJ2-5
V gene: TRBV25-1
CDR3 protein: ASSGTGLGQETQY

D gene: TRBD1
J gene: TRBJ2-1
V gene: TRBV6-6
CDR3 protein: ASSLDRDTYNEQF

D gene: TRBD2
J gene: TRBJ2-3
V gene: TRBV9
CDR3 protein: ASSVVGSGSYDTQY

D gene: NA
J gene: TRBJ2-3
V gene: TRBV5-6
CDR3 protein: ASSLRRTSDTQY

D gene: NA
J gene: TRBJ2-7
V gene: TRBV5-1
CDR3 protein: ASSSGRTTSSYEQY

D gene: NA
J gene: TRBJ2-2
V gene: TRBV6-1
CDR3 protein: ASSEEDSAYLVRELF

D gene: TRBD2
J gene: TRBJ2-2
V gene: TRBV19
CDR3 protein: ASSLLAGLTGELF

D gene: NA
J gene: TRBJ2-3
V gene: TRBV7-2
CDR3 protein: ASRAPLSTDTQY

D gene: NA
J gene: TRBJ2-3
V gene: TRBV5-1
CDR3 protein: ASSLVVGTDTQY

D gene: NA
J gene: TRBJ2-2
V gene: TRBV5-1
CDR3 protein: ASSLEGATGELF

D gene: TRBD2
J gene: TRBJ2-7
V gene: TRBV6-5
CDR3 protein: ASSYSTSGGSYEQY

D gene: NA
J gene: TRBJ1-6
V gene: TRBV6-9
CDR3 protein: ASSMYRTESFNSPLH

D gene: TRBD1
J gene: TRBJ1-5
V gene: TRBV27
CDR3 protein: ASSADREGQPQH

D gene: NA
J gene: TRBJ1-5
V gene: TRBV12-5
CDR3 protein: ASVGGLEKPQH

D gene: NA
J gene: TRBJ2-1
V gene: TRBV5-4
CDR3 protein: ASSFTEGVHNEQF

D gene: TRBD1
J gene: TRBJ2-5
V gene: TRBV5-4
CDR3 protein: ASSFAGGRFQETQY